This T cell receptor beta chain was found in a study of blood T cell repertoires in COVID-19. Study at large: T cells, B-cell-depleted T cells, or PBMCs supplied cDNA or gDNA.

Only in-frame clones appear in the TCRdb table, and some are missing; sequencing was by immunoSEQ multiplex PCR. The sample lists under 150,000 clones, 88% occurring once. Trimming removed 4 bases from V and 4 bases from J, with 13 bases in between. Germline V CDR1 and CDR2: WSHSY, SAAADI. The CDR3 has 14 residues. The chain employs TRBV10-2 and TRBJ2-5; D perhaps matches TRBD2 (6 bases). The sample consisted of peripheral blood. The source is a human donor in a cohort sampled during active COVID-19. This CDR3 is CASSVLTSRETQYF. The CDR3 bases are TGCGCCAGCAGTGTTCTTACTAGCCGAGAGACCCAGTACTTC.